The 32 T cell receptor beta chains presented below share a single source sample, sequenced in a study of cytomegalovirus exposure and HLA in healthy donors. A multiplex PCR was run with 60 Vbeta primers and 13 Jbeta primers. Repertoires were generated with immunoSEQ multiplex PCR, while TCRdb's copy carries only in-frame clones and drops some. Among 160,000 or so clones listed, around 80% were seen once. Sequencing was carried out using PBMCs. These receptor sequences come from a male donor in good health and CMV-seropositive.

Details on this clone: A read error may produce the germline difference seen at one junction end. The chain employs TRBV7-9 and TRBJ2-1; no firm D call. The CDR3 totals 13 residues. Germline CDR1 and CDR2: SEHNR and FQNEAQ (reference sequence). Here the CDR3 reads CSSSLISMNEQFF. In DNA, the CDR3 is TGTTCCAGCAGCTTGATTAGCATGAATGAGCAGTTCTTC.

The chain carries TRBV12-2 and TRBJ1-5; the table's D call TRBD1 went unverified against the DNA. TRBV12-2 corresponds to a pseudogene. The CDR3 is 16 residues long. CDR3 bases: TGTGCAAGTCGCTTAGGGAGTAAGGGGATCGATCAGCCCCAGCATTTT. It encodes CASRLGSKGIDQPQHF.

The V call is TRBV27, the J call TRBJ1-4; a possible D gene is TRBD1 (5 bases). The CDR3 has 12 residues. The V end was cut by 2 bases, the J end by 8 bases, with 6 bases between. Germline V gene lookup returns CDR1 MNHEY and CDR2 SMNVEV (reference sequence). CDR3 loop: CASSLGGEKLFF. CDR3 in DNA: TGTGCCAGCAGTTTAGGGGGGGAAAAACTGTTTTTT.

The chain combines TRBV28 with TRBJ2-7; 7 bases are shared with TRBD2. This CDR3 is 14 amino acids long. Germline CDR1 and CDR2: MDHEN and SYDVKM. Trimming took 3 bases from V and 6 from J; bases not matched to a gene: 8. CDR3 coding DNA: TGTGCCAGCAGTTTCAGGACTAGTGGATCCGAGCAGTACTTC. This sequence encodes CASSFRTSGSEQYF.

V is TRBV18 and J is TRBJ1-1; TRBD1 agrees at 7 bases. The CDR3 covers 16 residues. Germline-derived CDR1 and CDR2 are KGHSH and LQKENI. With V trimmed by 3 bases and J by 7 bases, 14 bases remained unmatched. This CDR3 is CASSPNRGDPFVEAFF. The CDR3 region has the DNA TGTGCCAGCTCACCTAACAGGGGCGACCCCTTTGTTGAAGCTTTCTTT.

The table lists this clone with a count of one. The genes are TRBV2 and TRBJ2-4; TRBD1 aligns across 10 bases. The junction had 4 bases not matched to a gene; V was cut back by 7 bases and J by 1 base. This CDR3 region has 15 residues. Germline CDR1 and CDR2: SNHLY and FYNNEI. CDR3 region: CASIGTGVAKNIQYF. The CDR3 nucleotides are TGTGCCAGCATCGGGACAGGGGTTGCCAAAAACATTCAGTACTTC.

V gene TRBV7-9 combines with J gene TRBJ2-1; D remains ambiguous. CDR3 length: 10 residues. V lost 1 base and J 10 bases, leaving 2 bases between the germline ends. The germline CDR1 and CDR2 sequences are SEHNR and FQNEAQ (reference sequence). The CDR3 region is CASSLVEQFF. CDR3 in DNA: TGTGCCAGCAGCTTAGTAGAGCAGTTCTTC.

The chain recombines TRBV4-2 with TRBJ1-2, with 8 bases aligning to TRBD1. With V trimmed by 0 bases and J by 6 bases, 6 bases remained unmatched. Per germline, CDR1 LGHNA and CDR2 YNFKEQ. The CDR3 covers 15 residues. Written as DNA, the CDR3 is TGTGCCAGCAGCCAAGATCTACAGGGGGGGCATGGCTACACCTTC. This gives the protein CASSQDLQGGHGYTF.

The chain uses TRBV9 and TRBJ2-7, with TRBD1 matching over 9 bases. This CDR3 spans 14 amino acids. The germline CDR1 and CDR2 sequences are SGDLS and YYNGEE. V lost 4 bases, J lost 2 bases, and 4 bases stayed unmatched. CDR3 coding DNA: TGTGCCAGCAGCCCTCGGACAGGGGCCTACGAGCAGTACTTC. Translation: CASSPRTGAYEQYF.

This rearrangement joins TRBV29-1 to TRBJ2-5; 9 bases match TRBD2. The V and J ends lost 1 base and 5 bases, in that order; junction bases with no gene match: 5. The CDR3 extends over 14 amino acids. Germline-derived CDR1 and CDR2 are SQVTM and ANQGSEA. Here the CDR3 DNA reads TGCAGCGTTGAAGGGCGGGAGGGCCGGGAGACCCAGTACTTC. This encodes CSVEGREGRETQYF.

The chain couples TRBV11-3 to TRBJ2-1; D is unclear. There are 13 residues in the CDR3. The germline V and J ends were trimmed by 1 base and 13 bases, with 14 bases remaining between them. Germline CDR1 SGHNT, CDR2 YENEEA. In nucleotides, the CDR3 is TGTGCCAGCAGCTTAGCTGGAGTTTGGTCCCAGTTCTTC. This translates into CASSLAGVWSQFF.

V and J are TRBV6-5 and TRBJ1-2; 9 nucleotides align to TRBD1. CDR1 is MNHEY, CDR2 SVGAGI, per germline. With V trimmed by 5 bases and J by 8 bases, 3 bases remained unmatched. The CDR3 runs 12 residues. This CDR3 is CASSTGGRGYTF. DNA of the CDR3: TGTGCCAGCAGTACAGGGGGCCGCGGCTACACCTTC.

The V and J genes are TRBV4-3 and TRBJ1-6; tentative D call: TRBD1 (5 bases). V was cut by 0 bases and J by 1 base, with 13 bases left in between. The CDR3 sequence is 18 residues long. The germline CDR1 and CDR2 sequences are LGHNA and YSLEER. The CDR3 spells CASSQDLGGGSYNSPLHF. The DNA for the CDR3 is TGCGCCAGCAGCCAAGATCTCGGGGGAGGTTCCTATAATTCACCCCTCCACTTT.

This clone was counted once. The V gene is TRBV7-9, the J gene TRBJ2-7, with 7 bases that match TRBD2. This CDR3 has 15 amino acids. Germline CDR1 reads SEHNR; CDR2 reads FQNEAQ (reference sequence). Losses at the gene ends were 6 bases for V and 2 bases for J; bases not matched to a gene: 10. DNA for the CDR3: TGTGCCAGCAGGAAAGGGGCGGGGGTGGCCTACGAGCAGTACTTC. Translation gives CASRKGAGVAYEQYF.

The rearrangement uses TRBV5-6 and TRBJ1-4, with 8 positions matching TRBD1. The CDR3 is 15 residues long. After removal of 2 bases from V and 5 bases from J, the junction contained 5 bases not matched to a gene. The germline V gene has CDR1 SGHDT and CDR2 YYEEEE. The chain's CDR3 is CASSFLGQENEKLFF. The CDR3 DNA reads TGTGCCAGCAGCTTTCTGGGACAGGAGAATGAAAAACTGTTTTTT.

V usage is TRBV5-6 and J usage is TRBJ2-7; the match to TRBD1 covers 8 bases. Per the germline V gene, CDR1 is SGHDT and CDR2 is YYEEEE. After removal of 2 bases from V and 3 bases from J, the junction contained 4 bases not matched to a gene. The CDR3 covers 14 residues. The CDR3 protein is CASSFGQGGYEQYF. CDR3 coding DNA: TGTGCCAGCAGCTTCGGACAGGGTGGCTACGAGCAGTACTTC.

The chain recombines TRBV29-1 with TRBJ1-1, with D tentatively TRBD1 (5 bases). Germline-derived CDR1 and CDR2 are SQVTM and ANQGSEA. Trimming stripped 7 bases from V and 0 bases from J, with 21 bases between. The CDR3 runs 16 residues. CDR3 sequence (DNA): TGCAGCGCCACACTTAACCCGGGACTGATGAACACTGAAGCTTTCTTT. Residues: CSATLNPGLMNTEAFF.

The chain carries TRBV5-1 and TRBJ2-7, with 8 bases matching TRBD1. This CDR3 has 14 residues. Trimming cost V 3 bases and J 6 bases; bases outside gene matches: 8. Looked up from germline, CDR1 is SGHRS and CDR2 is YFSETQ. The CDR3 region is CASSSGGGLPEQYF. In DNA, the CDR3 is TGCGCCAGCAGCTCAGGGGGCGGCCTGCCCGAGCAGTACTTC.

The rearrangement joins TRBV7-9 to TRBJ2-7, with TRBD1 matching over 10 bases. This CDR3 spans 17 amino acids. Germline assignment: CDR1 SEHNR and CDR2 FQNEAQ (reference sequence). The CDR3 is CSTLPIPGTGVSYEQYF. DNA of the CDR3: TGTTCCACCCTCCCCATACCCGGGACAGGGGTCTCCTACGAGCAGTACTTC.

This clone was observed a handful of times. J is TRBJ2-7 and V is TRBV11-3, with unresolved D. The CDR3 has 12 residues. Trimming shortened V by 6 bases and J by 6 bases, and 12 bases separated the two germline ends. The germline CDR1 and CDR2 sequences are SGHNT and YENEEA. This chain's CDR3 is CASSSTLAEQYF. The CDR3 DNA reads TGTGCCAGCAGTTCCACCTTGGCCGAGCAGTACTTC. The full variable domain, completed using reference TRBV11-3 and TRBJ2-7, is EAGVVQSPRYKIIEKKQPVAFWCNPISGHNTLYWYLQNLGQGPELLIRYENEEAVDDSQLPKDRFSAERLKGVDSTLKIQPAELGDSAVYLCASSSTLAEQYFGPGTRLTVT.

This clone was counted a single time. The junction shows a germline mismatch at one end, possibly a read error. The chain employs TRBV7-7 and TRBJ2-7; 8 bases match TRBD2. This CDR3 spans 13 amino acids. In germline, CDR1 is SSHAT, CDR2 FNYEAQ (reference sequence). CDR3 DNA: TGTGCTAGCAGCGTTAGCGGGGCCTACGAGCAGTACTTC. Translation gives CASSVSGAYEQYF.

V and J are TRBV30 and TRBJ1-2, with TRBD1 matching over 7 bases. CDR1 and CDR2 from the germline V gene are GTSNPN and SVGIG (reference sequence). The CDR3 contains 14 residues. With 1 base clipped from V and 4 bases from J, the junction kept 6 bases outside the gene matches. The CDR3 here is CAWSGGQLFYGYTF. For the CDR3, the DNA is TGTGCCTGGAGTGGGGGACAGTTATTCTATGGCTACACCTTC. The whole variable domain, filled in from reference TRBV30 and TRBJ1-2, reads SQTIHQWPATLVQPVGSPLSLECTVEGTSNPNLYWYRQAAGRGLQLLFYSVGIGQISSEVPQNLSASRPQDRQFILSSKKLLLSDSGFYLCAWSGGQLFYGYTFGSGTRLTVV.

V and J are TRBV12-2 and TRBJ2-3; the D call of TRBD2 is as the table states it, not checked on the DNA. TRBV12-2 is listed as a pseudogene. The CDR3 totals 15 residues. CDR3 sequence (DNA): TGTGCAAGTCGCCAACTAGCGGGAGGGCCAGATACGCAGTATTTT. This sequence encodes CASRQLAGGPDTQYF.

V usage is TRBV5-4 and J usage is TRBJ2-1; 12 bases align to TRBD2. Germline V gene lookup returns CDR1 SGHNT and CDR2 YYREEE (reference sequence). This CDR3 region has 18 residues. The J segment lost 0 bases and the V segment lost 1 base, leaving 5 bases of the junction unmatched. CDR3 region: CASSLLLAGGSSYNEQFF. CDR3 DNA: TGTGCCAGCAGCTTGCTACTAGCGGGGGGCAGCTCCTACAATGAGCAGTTCTTC.

This clone turned up a few times. The CDR3 sequence is CASRITSGRGETQYF. In nucleotides, the CDR3 is TGTGCCAGCAGGATCACTAGCGGGAGAGGAGAGACCCAGTACTTC. The rearrangement joins TRBV6-5 to TRBJ2-5; TRBD2 agrees at 11 bases. Germline values: CDR1 MNHEY, CDR2 SVGAGI. After removal of 6 bases from V and 4 bases from J, the junction contained 7 bases not matched to a gene. The CDR3 consists of 15 residues.

The rearrangement links TRBV7-3 to TRBJ1-6; the match to TRBD1 covers 9 bases. Trimming cost V 4 bases and J 5 bases; bases outside gene matches: 3. This CDR3 has 15 residues. CDR1 is SGHTA and CDR2 is FQGTGA in the germline V gene. The CDR3 coding sequence is TGTGCCAGCAGCTCCCGGGACAGGGATAATTCACCCCTCCACTTT. Amino acid sequence: CASSSRDRDNSPLHF.

CDR3 nucleotides: TGCGCCAGCAGCGGGGGACTAGCGGACACCGGGGAGCTGTTTTTT. Translating it yields CASSGGLADTGELFF. This rearrangement joins TRBV5-1 to TRBJ2-2, with 11 nucleotides matching TRBD2. Germline V gives CDR1 SGHRS, CDR2 YFSETQ. The ends lost 4 bases at V and 3 bases at J; junction bases unmatched: 2. This CDR3 is 15 amino acids long.

This chain joins TRBV29-1 and TRBJ2-3, with 10 bases fitting TRBD2. Germline CDR1 SQVTM, CDR2 ANQGSEA. The CDR3 consists of 15 residues. V shed 5 bases and J 5 bases; nucleotides not matched to a gene: 10. The CDR3 region is CSVPKREGRVDTQYF. DNA for the CDR3: TGCAGCGTTCCTAAGCGGGAGGGCCGGGTAGATACGCAGTATTTT.

With respect to this clone: Other nucleotide sequences in the sample specify the same CDR3. J is TRBJ2-7 and V is TRBV6-6, with a tentative D call TRBD1 (5 bases). The CDR3 runs to 13 residues. V lost 0 bases, J lost 3 bases, and 6 bases lay in between. Germline V CDR1 and CDR2: MNHNY, SVGAGI (reference sequence). In nucleotides, the CDR3 is TGTGCCAGCAGTTACTCAAGGGGCTACGAGCAGTACTTC. Amino acid sequence: CASSYSRGYEQYF.

This chain connects TRBV10-3 to TRBJ2-3; 12 bases align to TRBD2. After removal of 2 bases from V and 6 bases from J, the junction contained 3 bases not matched to a gene. CDR3 length: 15 residues. The V gene's germline CDR1 is ENHRY and CDR2 SYGVKD. In DNA, the CDR3 is TGTGCCATCAGTGAGCTAGCGGGAGGGCCGGATACGCAGTATTTT. Its translation: CAISELAGGPDTQYF.

The gene calls are TRBV30 and TRBJ1-1; D may be TRBD1 (5 bases). V was cut by 3 bases and J by 4 bases, with 12 bases left in between. In germline, CDR1 is GTSNPN, CDR2 SVGIG (reference sequence). This CDR3 comprises 13 residues. The CDR3 protein is CAWSRQGGTEAFF. DNA for the CDR3: TGTGCCTGGAGCCGGCAGGGAGGCACTGAAGCTTTCTTT. Supplemented by reference TRBV30 and TRBJ1-1, the full variable domain reads SQTIHQWPATLVQPVGSPLSLECTVEGTSNPNLYWYRQAAGRGLQLLFYSVGIGQISSEVPQNLSASRPQDRQFILSSKKLLLSDSGFYLCAWSRQGGTEAFFGQGTRLTVV.

The chain joins TRBV6-1 to TRBJ1-2; D is possibly TRBD1 (5 bases). Germline V lookup: CDR1 MNHNS, CDR2 SASEGT. Trimming shortened V by 2 bases and J by 8 bases, and 12 bases separated the two germline ends. CDR3 length: 13 amino acids. CDR3 loop: CASSELGGWGYTF. The CDR3 DNA is TGTGCCAGCAGTGAATTGGGGGGATGGGGCTACACCTTC.